This entry features one T cell receptor (beta chain) sequence. Its antigen is not known. The CDR3 length is 16 residues. The germline V gene has CDR1 SGHNT and CDR2 YYREEE (reference sequence). J lost 10 bases, V lost 5 bases, and 15 bases had no gene match. The entry originates in a study of a mutant IDH1 vaccine in newly diagnosed glioma. About the research overall: First vaccine doses came 4-6 weeks after radiotherapy alone, or with temozolomide cycles. Treated individuals were approximately 62% male and roughly 40% female, averaging 40.4 years of age. Earlier therapy was either radiotherapy, temozolomide, or both, and most got both.

Time point described: week 11, during vaccination. The investigators gave 300 ug of mutant IDH1 20-mer peptide in each vaccine dose, together with topical imiquimod. The data were produced by immunoSEQ multiplex PCR, yet TCRdb's version contains in-frame clones alone and is incomplete. This table holds 60,000 to 75,000 clones, less than 85% found once. The receptor's source is a man between 25 and 39 years old with glioma. The sequencing here drew on PBMCs, taken from a glioma patient whose treatment included an IDH1 peptide vaccine. The chain is built from TRBV5-4 and TRBJ1-6, with 7 bases matching TRBD1. In nucleotides, the CDR3 is TGTGCCAGCAGAGATTTTCGACAGGGACAGCGGTCACCCCTCCACTTT. Amino acid sequence: CASRDFRQGQRSPLHF.